A selection of T cell receptor beta chains follows, all from one sample in a study of OX40 agonist ivuxolimab in advanced cancers. Sequenced by immunoSEQ multiplex PCR; TCRdb stores in-frame clones only, minus some. In the table there are 70,000 or so clones, 85% of which are singletons. Source: CD4+ or CD8+ T cells sorted from blood, taken in a trial of the OX40 agonist ivuxolimab. These receptors were obtained from an adult with an advanced solid tumor such as melanoma, head and neck, liver or kidney cancer. Each CDR3 is given with its conserved first and last residue. A D gene is named only where the DNA matches it firmly. Not every row has a clone size; where given, it reads once, few, many or a size class.

clone size	V gene	J gene	D gene	CDR3 protein	CDR3 DNA
-	TRBV19	TRBJ1-6	-	CASSRDLTYNSPLHF	TGTGCCAGTAGTCGGGACTTGACCTATAATTCACCCCTCCACTTT
-	TRBV6-1	TRBJ2-5	TRBD2	CAGSEAGTILAETQYF	TGTGCCGGCAGTGAAGCAGGGACTATCCTGGCGGAGACCCAGTACTTC
-	TRBV5-4	TRBJ1-2	-	CASSSPRQGNYGYTF	TGTGCCAGCAGTAGTCCCCGGCAGGGTAACTATGGCTACACCTTC
-	TRBV19	TRBJ1-2	-	CASSTRQQNPYGYTF	TGTGCCAGTAGTACGAGACAGCAAAACCCCTATGGCTACACCTTC
-	TRBV30	TRBJ2-3	-	CAWSRGLGEDTQYF	TGTGCCTGGAGTCGTGGGCTCGGTGAGGATACGCAGTATTTT
-	TRBV18	TRBJ2-2	TRBD1	CASSTGQHLTGELFF	TGTGCCAGCTCCACGGGACAGCACCTCACCGGGGAGCTGTTTTTT
-	TRBV10-3	TRBJ1-2	TRBD1	CAITARQGIGYTF	TGTGCCATCACTGCACGACAGGGCATAGGCTACACCTTC
-	TRBV2	TRBJ1-5	-	CASSASRSNQPQHF	TGTGCCAGCAGTGCCAGTCGTAGCAATCAGCCCCAGCATTTT
-	TRBV7-6	TRBJ2-2	TRBD1	CASSRTGGNTGELFF	TGTGCCAGCAGCCGGACAGGGGGTAACACCGGGGAGCTGTTTTTT
-	TRBV30	TRBJ1-4	TRBD1	CAWSGWTGSPEKLFF	TGTGCCTGGAGTGGTTGGACAGGGTCCCCTGAAAAACTGTTTTTT
once	TRBV5-4	TRBJ2-5	-	CASSPQGSKAQETQYF	TGTGCCAGCAGCCCGCAAGGTTCAAAGGCCCAAGAGACCCAGTACTTC
-	TRBV6-1	TRBJ2-5	-	CASSEGRETQYF	TGTGCCAGCAGTGAAGGACGAGAGACCCAGTACTTC
-	TRBV7-9	TRBJ2-7	TRBD1	CASSVTGGNYEQYF	TGTGCCAGCAGCGTAACAGGGGGGAACTACGAGCAGTACTTC
-	TRBV27	TRBJ1-1	-	CASSREGGPTEAFF	TGTGCCAGCAGTCGCGAGGGGGGGCCCACTGAAGCTTTCTTT
-	TRBV5-6	TRBJ2-6	-	CASSLFAGANVLTF	TGTGCCAGCAGCTTGTTTGCTGGGGCCAACGTCCTGACTTTC
-	TRBV19	TRBJ2-4	-	CASTIEGAKNIQYF	TGTGCCAGTACCATCGAAGGAGCCAAAAACATTCAGTACTTC
-	TRBV6-4	TRBJ2-7	TRBD2	CASSREAGGTEQYF	TGTGCCAGCAGCCGGGAAGCGGGGGGGACCGAGCAGTACTTC
-	TRBV6-4	TRBJ2-7	-	CASRKESGATYEQYF	TGTGCCAGCAGAAAGGAGTCGGGGGCCACCTACGAGCAGTACTTC
-	TRBV19	TRBJ1-1	-	CASSIVQGGTEAFF	TGTGCCAGTAGTATCGTCCAGGGAGGGACTGAAGCTTTCTTT
-	TRBV30	TRBJ2-1	-	CAWRRVSLEAVWNNEQFF	TGTGCCTGGAGGAGGGTCTCTCTCGAGGCGGTTTGGAACAATGAGCAGTTCTTC
-	TRBV28	TRBJ2-5	TRBD2	CASRPSGSGETQYF	TGTGCCAGCAGACCGAGCGGGAGCGGAGAGACCCAGTACTTC
few	TRBV29-1	TRBJ2-7	TRBD1	CSARQGAYEQYF	TGCAGCGCAAGACAGGGGGCGTACGAGCAGTACTTC
-	TRBV27	TRBJ2-4	-	CASSPRGNKNIQYF	TGTGCCAGCAGCCCAAGGGGGAACAAAAACATTCAGTACTTC
-	TRBV5-6	TRBJ2-4	-	CASTAVGARAKNIQYF	TGTGCCAGCACGGCCGTCGGGGCCCGAGCCAAAAACATTCAGTACTTC
-	TRBV30	TRBJ1-1	-	CAWTGFENTEAFF	TGTGCCTGGACAGGGTTTGAGAACACTGAAGCTTTCTTT
-	TRBV18	TRBJ1-2	TRBD1	CASSQEGQGLYGYTF	TGTGCCAGCTCACAAGAGGGACAGGGGCTCTATGGCTACACCTTC
-	TRBV6-5	TRBJ2-1	-	CASSYSWGLNEQFF	TGTGCCAGCAGTTACTCATGGGGTCTCAATGAGCAGTTCTTC
-	TRBV6-5	TRBJ1-5	-	CASSTGARQPQHF	TGTGCCAGCAGTACAGGCGCTCGTCAGCCCCAGCATTTT
-	TRBV19	TRBJ2-1	-	CASSRTPHEQFF	TGTGCCAGTAGTCGAACTCCGCATGAGCAGTTCTTC
-	TRBV19	TRBJ2-6	-	CASRGGSGANVLTF	TGTGCCAGTAGGGGGGGATCCGGGGCCAACGTCCTGACTTTC
-	TRBV10-2	TRBJ2-3	-	CASSESPGGRGDTQYF	TGCGCCAGCAGTGAGTCTCCCGGGGGGCGCGGAGATACGCAGTATTTT
-	TRBV6-5	TRBJ1-2	TRBD1	CASSAQQGARGYTF	TGTGCCAGCAGTGCCCAACAGGGGGCGCGGGGCTACACCTTC
-	TRBV23-1	TRBJ2-7	-	CASSQCRSYEQYF	TGCGCCAGCAGTCAATGCAGGTCCTACGAGCAGTACTTC
-	TRBV5-1	TRBJ1-2	TRBD1	CASSFGQGGRGYTF	TGCGCCAGCAGCTTCGGTCAGGGGGGTCGTGGCTACACCTTC
-	TRBV7-3	TRBJ2-5	-	CASSREDGRAQYF	TGTGCCAGCAGCCGCGAGGACGGCCGGGCCCAGTACTTC
once	TRBV9	TRBJ1-5	-	CASSVEGRPNQPQHF	TGTGCCAGCAGCGTAGAGGGACGCCCCAATCAGCCCCAGCATTTT
-	TRBV18	TRBJ1-1	-	CASSPLVGAGPMNTEAFF	TGTGCCAGCTCACCCCTGGTAGGTGCGGGCCCTATGAACACTGAAGCTTTCTTT
-	TRBV9	TRBJ1-4	TRBD1	CASSKGGAPNEKLFF	TGTGCCAGCAGTAAAGGGGGCGCACCTAATGAAAAACTGTTTTTT
-	TRBV7-9	TRBJ1-1	-	CASSAAGITEAFF	TGTGCCAGCAGCGCAGCGGGGATAACTGAAGCTTTCTTT
few	TRBV7-2	TRBJ2-3	-	CASGSRSTDTQYF	TGTGCCAGCGGTTCCAGGAGCACAGATACGCAGTATTTT
-	TRBV7-9	TRBJ2-5	TRBD1	CASSPDRVRETQYF	TGTGCCAGCAGCCCGGACAGGGTTCGGGAGACCCAGTACTTC
once	TRBV7-6	TRBJ2-7	-	CASSSLGLGEQYF	TGTGCCAGCAGCTCTCTAGGGTTGGGGGAGCAGTACTTC
-	TRBV9	TRBJ2-1	-	CASSVDLLSYNEQFF	TGTGCCAGCAGCGTAGATCTCCTCTCCTACAATGAGCAGTTCTTC
few	TRBV6-1	TRBJ2-7	TRBD1	CASIRQGATYEQYF	TGTGCCAGCATTCGACAGGGGGCTACCTACGAGCAGTACTTC
-	TRBV5-4	TRBJ2-7	-	CASSLWGLGNEQYF	TGTGCCAGCAGCTTATGGGGGCTTGGGAACGAGCAGTACTTC
-	TRBV30	TRBJ2-7	-	CAWSYRGELRYEQYF	TGTGCCTGGAGTTATAGGGGAGAATTAAGGTACGAGCAGTACTTC
-	TRBV18	TRBJ1-6	TRBD1	CASSDRDSPLHF	TGTGCCAGCTCTGACAGGGACTCACCCCTCCACTTT
-	TRBV7-6	TRBJ1-5	TRBD1	CASTRDRGDNQPQHF	TGTGCCAGCACCCGAGACAGGGGAGACAATCAGCCCCAGCATTTT
once	TRBV2	TRBJ2-5	-	CASGPMRETQYF	TGTGCCAGCGGACCTATGAGAGAGACCCAGTACTTC
-	TRBV27	TRBJ2-1	TRBD1	CASRQGAGNEQFF	TGTGCCAGCAGACAGGGGGCGGGTAATGAGCAGTTCTTC
-	TRBV5-1	TRBJ2-7	TRBD2	CASSLGSSGSYEQYF	TGCGCCAGCAGCTTGGGTTCTAGCGGATCCTACGAGCAGTACTTC